Listed below are T cell receptor beta chains from one sample, sequenced in a study of blood T cell repertoires in COVID-19. Only in-frame clones appear in the TCRdb table, and some are missing; sequencing was by immunoSEQ multiplex PCR. The table lists tens of thousands of clones, roughly four fifths of them singletons. Source material: peripheral blood. The receptors stem from a man aged 50-60 years with active or convalescent COVID-19. The conserved cysteine and the conserved F or W are not part of the CDR3 here. Fields, in order: J gene, V gene, CDR3 protein.

J gene: TRBJ1-6; V gene: TRBV28; CDR3 protein: ASSPGSLPPNSPLH
J gene: TRBJ2-7; V gene: TRBV19; CDR3 protein: ASSIQGRHYEQY
J gene: TRBJ2-5; V gene: TRBV10-3; CDR3 protein: AISESVGDGETQY
J gene: TRBJ1-5; V gene: TRBV24-1; CDR3 protein: ATSRGGNQPQH
J gene: TRBJ2-3; V gene: TRBV5-6; CDR3 protein: ASSLIQGRNTQY
J gene: TRBJ1-4; V gene: TRBV7-2; CDR3 protein: ASSLGAPNEKLF
J gene: TRBJ2-1; V gene: TRBV30; CDR3 protein: AWTRYYNEQF
J gene: TRBJ2-2; V gene: TRBV9; CDR3 protein: ASSVGTTEFTGELF
J gene: TRBJ1-5; V gene: TRBV30; CDR3 protein: AWSTGEDQPQH
J gene: TRBJ1-6; V gene: TRBV19; CDR3 protein: ASKRDRTYNSPLH
J gene: TRBJ2-1; V gene: TRBV20-1; CDR3 protein: SASPLPSSYNEQF
J gene: TRBJ2-1; V gene: TRBV7-9; CDR3 protein: ASSLRLYVSYNEQF
J gene: TRBJ2-5; V gene: TRBV2; CDR3 protein: ANGLAGTEETQY